Following are 28 T cell receptor beta chains from one sample sequenced in a study of cytomegalovirus exposure and HLA in healthy donors. The PCR used 60 Vbeta and 13 Jbeta primers. Produced via immunoSEQ multiplex PCR; TCRdb's table is partial and in-frame only. The sample has some 180,000 clones, 75% to 90% seen once. The sequencing input was PBMCs. Receptors were obtained from a girl between 5 and 17 years old in good health and CMV-seropositive.

The chain joins TRBV7-6 to TRBJ1-3; D unresolved. CDR3 size: 15 residues. Looked up from germline, CDR1 is SGHVS and CDR2 is FNYEAQ. The ends were cut back, 5 bases at V and 0 bases at J, with 11 bases in the middle. The CDR3 here is CASSEGSHSGNTIYF. The DNA for the CDR3 is TGTGCCAGCAGCGAGGGATCTCACTCTGGAAACACCATATATTTT. The whole variable domain, remainder taken from reference TRBV7-6 and TRBJ1-3, is GAGVSQSPRYKVTKRGQDVALRCDPISGHVSLYWYRQALGQGPEFLTYFNYEAQQDKSGLPNDRFSAERPEGSISTLTIQRTEQRDSAMYRCASSEGSHSGNTIYFGEGSWLTVV.

V is TRBV14 and J is TRBJ2-7; D possibly corresponds to TRBD1 (6 bases). Germline-derived CDR1 and CDR2 are SGHDN and FVKESK. V was trimmed by 2 bases and J by 2 bases, leaving 10 bases between them. This CDR3 spans 14 amino acids. The CDR3 protein is CASSQRQGPYEQYF. CDR3 bases: TGTGCCAGCAGCCAACGTCAGGGGCCCTACGAGCAGTACTTC.

This clone showed up just a few times. This chain uses TRBV18 with TRBJ2-1; 16 positions agree with TRBD2. Germline-derived CDR1 and CDR2 are KGHSH and LQKENI. V trimming: 0 bases; J trimming: 8 bases; junction bases outside the gene matches: 7. This CDR3 is built from 18 residues. CDR3 sequence (DNA): TGTGCCAGCTCACCACCCAAGCCGGGACTAGCGGGAGGGTATGAGCAGTTCTTC. The encoded protein is CASSPPKPGLAGGYEQFF. The variable domain in full, with the rest retrieved from reference TRBV18 and TRBJ2-1, is NAGVMQNPRHLVRRRGQEARLRCSPMKGHSHVYWYRQLPEEGLKFMVYLQKENIIDESGMPKERFSAEFPKEGPSILRIQQVVRGDSAAYFCASSPPKPGLAGGYEQFFGPGTRLTVL.

This clone was seen only a few times. This rearrangement joins TRBV5-6 to TRBJ2-7, with D possibly TRBD1 on 5 matching bases. Germline CDR1 reads SGHDT; CDR2 reads YYEEEE. This CDR3 has 12 amino acids. With 3 bases removed from V and 4 bases from J, the gap between germline ends came to 8 bases. CDR3 DNA sequence: TGTGCCAGCAGCTCCTCAGGGTACGAGCAGTACTTC. This encodes CASSSSGYEQYF.

This clone was seen once. This chain connects TRBV11-3 to TRBJ1-1, with a weak D call TRBD1 (5 bases). This CDR3 is 14 amino acids long. Trimming cost V 2 bases and J 0 bases, with 7 bases left between them. Per germline, CDR1 SGHNT and CDR2 YENEEA. The CDR3 loop is CASSLQGVNTEAFF. CDR3 nucleotide sequence: TGTGCCAGCAGCTTACAGGGTGTGAACACTGAAGCTTTCTTT. Based on the CDR3 plus reference TRBV11-3 and TRBJ1-1, the full variable domain is EAGVVQSPRYKIIEKKQPVAFWCNPISGHNTLYWYLQNLGQGPELLIRYENEEAVDDSQLPKDRFSAERLKGVDSTLKIQPAELGDSAVYLCASSLQGVNTEAFFGQGTRLTVV.

In this sample, this clone turned up a few times. The V call is TRBV5-4, the J call TRBJ2-2; D remains ambiguous. Trimming took off 1 base at V and 4 bases at J, with 5 bases between the two ends. Germline CDR1 SGHNT, CDR2 YYREEE (reference sequence). CDR3 length: 13 residues. The CDR3 spells CASSLRATGELFF. DNA of the CDR3: TGTGCCAGCAGCTTGCGCGCCACCGGGGAGCTGTTTTTT.

The chain combines TRBV7-2 with TRBJ1-4; D gene ambiguous. CDR1 SGHTA and CDR2 FQGNSA come from the germline V gene. Trimming left V 6 bases short and J 3 bases short, with 11 bases between. This CDR3 has 14 residues. CDR3 protein: CASRPGLANEKLFF. The CDR3, as DNA: TGTGCCAGCAGACCCGGACTCGCTAATGAAAAACTGTTTTTT.

J is TRBJ2-3 and V is TRBV2; the match to TRBD1 covers 7 bases. The V segment lost 7 bases and the J segment 0 bases; nucleotides outside the gene matches: 7. The germline V gene encodes CDR1 SNHLY and CDR2 FYNNEI. The CDR3 consists of 15 residues. The CDR3 spells CASIRPGQSTDTQYF. The DNA for the CDR3 is TGTGCCAGCATCCGACCGGGACAGAGCACAGATACGCAGTATTTT. The full variable domain, with the rest looked up from reference TRBV2 and TRBJ2-3, is EPEVTQTPSHQVTQMGQEVILRCVPISNHLYFYWYRQILGQKVEFLVSFYNNEISEKSEIFDDQFSVERPDGSNFTLKIRSTKLEDSAMYFCASIRPGQSTDTQYFGPGTRLTVL.

This chain links TRBV7-2 with TRBJ1-3, with TRBD1 identical over 7 bases. V shed 5 bases, J shed 3 bases, and the junction held 10 bases outside the gene matches. The CDR3 consists of 16 residues. The germline V gene has CDR1 SGHTA and CDR2 FQGNSA. The CDR3 here is CASSVRDRSFGNTIYF. The CDR3 DNA sequence: TGTGCCAGCAGCGTCCGGGACAGATCCTTTGGAAACACCATATATTTT.

The V gene is TRBV19, the J gene TRBJ2-5; maybe TRBD2 (6 bases). Per germline, CDR1 LNHDA and CDR2 SQIVND (reference sequence). V was cut by 7 bases and J by 5 bases, with 14 bases left in between. This CDR3 is built from 13 residues. The CDR3 loop reads CASIGLSGETQYF. CDR3 in DNA: TGTGCCAGTATCGGACTATCTGGGGAGACCCAGTACTTC.

This sequence joins TRBV18 and TRBJ1-1; 10 bases agree with TRBD1. V trimming: 3 bases; J trimming: 6 bases; junction bases outside the gene matches: 1. CDR3 size: 13 residues. Germline CDR1 KGHSH, CDR2 LQKENI. The CDR3 protein is CASSPGQGAEAFF. DNA of the CDR3: TGTGCCAGCTCACCTGGACAGGGGGCTGAAGCTTTCTTT.

The V call is TRBV27, the J call TRBJ2-7; D unresolved. V was pared by 3 bases and J by 1 base, with 13 bases between. The CDR3 has 15 amino acids. Germline CDR1 reads MNHEY; CDR2 reads SMNVEV (reference sequence). The CDR3 loop reads CASSFVSAPSYEQYF. In DNA, the CDR3 is TGTGCCAGCAGTTTCGTCTCCGCGCCGTCCTACGAGCAGTACTTC.

The chain is built from TRBV6-6 and TRBJ1-5; 8 positions agree with TRBD1. Germline V CDR1 and CDR2: MNHNY, SVGAGI (reference sequence). This CDR3 contains 14 residues. The ends lost 6 bases at V and 7 bases at J; junction bases unmatched: 8. CDR3 nucleotides: TGTGCCAGCAGCCCCGACAGGGGAGGACAGCCCCAGCATTTT. This codes for CASSPDRGGQPQHF.

In DNA, the CDR3 is TGTGCCAGCAGAGGGTTAGCGGGAGGGGAGGATACGCAGTATTTT. Protein: CASRGLAGGEDTQYF. This chain connects TRBV2 to TRBJ2-3, with 11 bases lining up with TRBD2. Germline V gives CDR1 SNHLY, CDR2 FYNNEI. The CDR3 is made up of 15 amino acids. Trimming removed 6 bases from V and 6 bases from J; junction bases left unmatched: 8.

The chain uses TRBV28 and TRBJ2-7; 10 bases map to TRBD1. CDR1 and CDR2 (germline): MDHEN, SYDVKM. With V trimmed by 8 bases and J by 6 bases, 7 bases remained unmatched. This CDR3 is built from 13 residues. Here the CDR3 DNA reads TGTGCCAGCTTCCGGGACAGGGGTTCCGAGCAGTACTTC. This gives the protein CASFRDRGSEQYF.

This chain connects TRBV7-2 to TRBJ2-1; tentative D call: TRBD2 (6 bases). The CDR3 totals 13 residues. Trimming took 4 bases from V and 10 from J, leaving 14 bases between them. Germline CDR1 is SGHTA and CDR2 is FQGNSA. DNA for the CDR3: TGTGCCAGCAGCTCGAACGGAGGGTACGAGCAGTTCTTC. It is translated as CASSSNGGYEQFF.

The chain links TRBV11-2 to TRBJ2-3; TRBD1 matches at 9 bases. Germline V gene sequence: CDR1 SGHAT, CDR2 FQNNGV. The V and J ends lost 4 bases and 6 bases, in that order; junction bases with no gene match: 11. This CDR3 contains 16 residues. CDR3 DNA sequence: TGTGCCAGCAGCTCACTCCGGGACAGGGTTCATGATACGCAGTATTTT. Translation gives CASSSLRDRVHDTQYF.

The table lists this clone with a count of one. The chain employs TRBV10-3 and TRBJ1-5, with a tentative D call TRBD1 (5 bases). Germline assignment: CDR1 ENHRY and CDR2 SYGVKD. The CDR3 is made up of 12 amino acids. Trimming left V 0 bases short and J 9 bases short, with 6 bases between. In DNA, the CDR3 is TGTGCCATCAGTGAGTCGGGGCGGCCCCAGCATTTT. Its protein product is CAISESGRPQHF.

V gene TRBV13 combines with J gene TRBJ2-1; D may be TRBD2 (5 bases). In germline, CDR1 is PRHDT, CDR2 FYEKMQ (reference sequence). V was trimmed by 1 base and J by 6 bases, leaving 10 bases between them. The CDR3 loop spans 14 amino acids. CDR3 in amino acids: CASSLVGLANEQFF. CDR3 bases: TGTGCCAGCAGCTTAGTAGGACTCGCCAATGAGCAGTTCTTC.

This clone was seen once. The rearrangement uses TRBV27 and TRBJ2-7; 7 bases map to TRBD1. Germline V gene sequence: CDR1 MNHEY, CDR2 SMNVEV (reference sequence). Germline trimming cut 6 bases from V and 4 bases from J; bases unmatched to any gene: 9. This CDR3 has 14 residues. This CDR3 is CASSNRDSTYEQYF. The CDR3 DNA is TGTGCCAGCAGCAACCGGGACAGTACGTACGAGCAGTACTTC.

The gene calls are TRBV11-3 and TRBJ2-2; TRBD1 aligns across 9 bases. The V segment lost 5 bases and the J segment 4 bases; nucleotides outside the gene matches: 11. The CDR3 is 17 amino acids. Per the germline V gene, CDR1 is SGHNT and CDR2 is YENEEA. The CDR3 DNA reads TGTGCCAGCAGCCCAACCTACGGGACAGGGACCACCGGGGAGCTGTTTTTT. Its translation: CASSPTYGTGTTGELFF. The full variable domain, with the rest looked up from reference TRBV11-3 and TRBJ2-2, is EAGVVQSPRYKIIEKKQPVAFWCNPISGHNTLYWYLQNLGQGPELLIRYENEEAVDDSQLPKDRFSAERLKGVDSTLKIQPAELGDSAVYLCASSPTYGTGTTGELFFGEGSRLTVL.

The chain links TRBV5-4 to TRBJ2-3; D is perhaps TRBD2 (6 bases). The V end lost 0 bases, the J end lost 4 bases, and 12 bases lay between the germline ends. CDR3 length: 15 residues. CDR1 and CDR2 from the germline V gene are SGHNT and YYREEE (reference sequence). CDR3 nucleotide sequence: TGTGCCAGCAGCTTGGATTCTAGCGCCCCAGATACGCAGTATTTT. It yields the protein CASSLDSSAPDTQYF.

This clone was counted a single time. V usage is TRBV30 and J usage is TRBJ1-1; a possible D gene is TRBD1 (6 bases). The germline V gene has CDR1 GTSNPN and CDR2 SVGIG (reference sequence). This CDR3 is 14 amino acids long. The V and J ends lost 2 bases and 3 bases respectively, with 13 bases between them. CDR3 amino acids: CAWSLAGAYTEAFF. The CDR3 DNA sequence: TGTGCCTGGAGTTTGGCGGGGGCCTACACTGAAGCTTTCTTT.

The chain employs TRBV7-2 and TRBJ1-1, with D tentatively TRBD1 (6 bases). CDR1 SGHTA and CDR2 FQGNSA come from the germline V gene. The V end lost 2 bases, the J end lost 8 bases, and 12 bases lay between the germline ends. The CDR3 totals 13 residues. The CDR3 is CASSLTGQGEAFF. The DNA for the CDR3 is TGTGCCAGCAGCTTAACCGGGCAGGGGGAAGCTTTCTTT.

The CDR3 spells CSVADRARNYGYTF. In DNA, the CDR3 is TGCAGCGTCGCGGACAGGGCCCGAAACTATGGCTACACCTTC. The J gene is TRBJ1-2, the V gene TRBV29-1; 8 bases agree with TRBD1. Germline lookup yields CDR1 SQVTM and CDR2 ANQGSEA. This CDR3 has 14 residues. After removal of 6 bases from V and 2 bases from J, the junction contained 8 bases not matched to a gene.

Only one count was recorded for this clone. The V gene is TRBV10-2, the J gene TRBJ1-3, with 8 bases identical to TRBD1. The CDR3 has 15 amino acids. Germline CDR1 WSHSY, CDR2 SAAADI. Germline trimming cut 7 bases from V and 0 bases from J; bases unmatched to any gene: 5. CDR3 DNA: TGCGCCAGCACCAGGGGGCCAAGCTCTGGAAACACCATATATTTT. This encodes CASTRGPSSGNTIYF.

This clone appeared once. This chain connects TRBV7-9 to TRBJ2-1; possible D gene TRBD2, 6 bases. Germline lookup yields CDR1 SEHNR and CDR2 FQNEAQ (reference sequence). This CDR3 has 15 amino acids. The germline V and J ends were trimmed by 1 base and 6 bases, with 13 bases remaining between them. As DNA, the CDR3 is TGTGCCAGCAGCTTAGTCCGACTAGGGTCCAATGAGCAGTTCTTC. Its translation: CASSLVRLGSNEQFF.

With respect to this clone: A junction boundary mismatches the germline segment, possibly from a read error. The rearrangement links TRBV7-7 to TRBJ2-2; 10 nucleotides line up with TRBD2. This CDR3 is 16 amino acids long. From germline, CDR1 is SSHAT and CDR2 FNYEAQ (reference sequence). The DNA for the CDR3 is TGTGCTAGCAGATCAGCAGCGGGAGGGGAGACCGGGGAGCTGTTTTTT. Protein sequence: CASRSAAGGETGELFF. Complete variable domain (other parts from reference TRBV7-7 and TRBJ2-2): GAGVSQSPRYKVTKRGQDVTLRCDPISSHATLYWYQQALGQGPEFLTYFNYEAQPDKSGLPSDRFSAERPEGSISTLTIQRTEQRDSAMYRCASRSAAGGETGELFFGEGSRLTVL.